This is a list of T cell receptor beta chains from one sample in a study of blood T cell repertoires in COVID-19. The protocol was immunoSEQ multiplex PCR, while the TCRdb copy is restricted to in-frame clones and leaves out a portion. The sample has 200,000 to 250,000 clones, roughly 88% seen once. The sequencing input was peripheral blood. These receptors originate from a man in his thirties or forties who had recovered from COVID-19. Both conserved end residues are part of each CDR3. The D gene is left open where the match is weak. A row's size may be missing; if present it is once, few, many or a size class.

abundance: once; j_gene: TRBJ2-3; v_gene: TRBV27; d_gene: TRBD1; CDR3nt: TGTGCCAGCAGTTTATCCGGACAGGTACTTAGCACAGATACGCAGTATTTT; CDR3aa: CASSLSGQVLSTDTQYF
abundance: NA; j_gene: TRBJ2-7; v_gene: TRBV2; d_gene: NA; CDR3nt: TGTGCCAGTACACAGGAAACCTACGAGCAGTACTTC; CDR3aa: CASTQETYEQYF
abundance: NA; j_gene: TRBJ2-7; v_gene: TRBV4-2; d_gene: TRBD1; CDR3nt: TGTGCCAGCAGCCTCGGACGGACAGGGGTAGGGTACTTC; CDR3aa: CASSLGRTGVGYF
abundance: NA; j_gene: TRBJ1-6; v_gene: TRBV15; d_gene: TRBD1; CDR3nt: TGTGCCACCAGCCGATCCTCAGGGGGCGATTCACCCCTCCACTTT; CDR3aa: CATSRSSGGDSPLHF
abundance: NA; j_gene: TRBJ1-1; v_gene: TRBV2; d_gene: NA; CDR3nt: TGTGCCATCCCTAGTTGGGGGGCTGAAGCTTTCTTT; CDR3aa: CAIPSWGAEAFF
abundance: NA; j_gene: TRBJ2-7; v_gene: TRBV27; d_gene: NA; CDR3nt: TGTGCCAGCAGGGGGCTCTCCTACGAGCAGTACTTC; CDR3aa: CASRGLSYEQYF
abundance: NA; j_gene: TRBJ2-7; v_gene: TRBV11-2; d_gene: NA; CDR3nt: TGTGCCAGCAGCTTAGGGCTCTCGGACATAACCTACGAGCAGTACTTC; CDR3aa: CASSLGLSDITYEQYF
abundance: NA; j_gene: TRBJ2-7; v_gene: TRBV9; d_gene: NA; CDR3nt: TGTGCCAGCAACGGCGGATCTAGCTCCTACGAGCAGTACTTC; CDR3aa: CASNGGSSSYEQYF
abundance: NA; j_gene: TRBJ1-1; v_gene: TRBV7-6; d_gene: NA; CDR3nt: TGTGCCAGCAGCTTAGAGAAGAAGGAGTCGGCTGAAGCTTTCTTT; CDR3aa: CASSLEKKESAEAFF
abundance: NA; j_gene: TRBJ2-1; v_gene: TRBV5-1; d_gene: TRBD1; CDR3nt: TGCGCCAGCAGCCGGGACAGTGGCGACGATGAGCAGTTCTTC; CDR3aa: CASSRDSGDDEQFF